The T cell receptor (beta chain) described here comes from a study of CD8 T cells in ankylosing spondylitis. Regarding the study as a whole: Matched synovial fluid from ankylosing spondylitis patients was reported to be enriched for disease-linked clones. Seemingly characteristic of ankylosing spondylitis blood was a TCR beta motif consisting of 7 or 8 highly homologous variants.

It was by quantitative 5'-RACE with molecular barcodes that TCR beta libraries were made. One entry per CDR3 protein results from TCRdb running MiXCR on the 5' RACE reads. The sample lists about 390,000 distinct CDR3 sequences, more than 20% occurring once. A word on this clonotype: Antigen: not known.

This sequence was found in a male donor with ankylosing spondylitis. The sequenced sample consisted of blood, either unsorted or a sorted T cell fraction (not recorded which).

The CDR3: CASSLWSGGAETQYF. In DNA form, the CDR3 reads TGCGCCAGCAGCTTGTGGTCAGGGGGCGCAGAGACCCAGTACTTC. The rearrangement links TRBV5-1 to TRBJ2-5, with 8 bases aligning to TRBD1. V was clipped by 1 base and J by 4 bases; unmatched bases: 6. The CDR3 loop spans 15 amino acids. From germline, CDR1 is SGHRS and CDR2 YFSETQ.